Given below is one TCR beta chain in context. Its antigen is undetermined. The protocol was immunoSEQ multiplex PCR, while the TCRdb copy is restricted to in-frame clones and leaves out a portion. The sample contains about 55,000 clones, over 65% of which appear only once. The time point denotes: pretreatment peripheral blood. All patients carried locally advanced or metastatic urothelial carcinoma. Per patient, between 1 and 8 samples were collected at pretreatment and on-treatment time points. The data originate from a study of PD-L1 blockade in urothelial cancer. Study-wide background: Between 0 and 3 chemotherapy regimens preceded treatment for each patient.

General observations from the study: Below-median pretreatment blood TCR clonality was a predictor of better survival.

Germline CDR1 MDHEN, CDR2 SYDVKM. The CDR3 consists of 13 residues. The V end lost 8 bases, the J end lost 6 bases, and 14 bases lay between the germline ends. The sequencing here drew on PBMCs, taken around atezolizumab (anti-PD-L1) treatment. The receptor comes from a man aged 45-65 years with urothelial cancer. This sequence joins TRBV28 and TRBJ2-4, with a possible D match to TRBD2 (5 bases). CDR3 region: CASLRGLGNIQYF. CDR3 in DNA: TGTGCCAGCCTGAGAGGGCTCGGAAACATTCAGTACTTC.